Following are 14 T cell receptor beta chains from one sample sequenced in a study of PD-1 blockade in classical Hodgkin lymphoma. Regarding time point: cycle 4 day 1 (C4D1), after more than five weeks of nivolumab. All trial patients relapsed after autologous stem cell transplantation. TCRdb's table, derived via immunoSEQ multiplex PCR, lists solely in-frame clones and lacks some. The repertoire consists of 30,000 or so clones, with roughly 78% occurring once and the leading ten covering roughly 15%. The source was peripheral blood mononuclear cells (PBMCs), collected before the fourth cycle of nivolumab. These receptors came from a human donor with classical Hodgkin lymphoma.

V usage is TRBV14 and J usage is TRBJ2-6; TRBD2 matches 8 bases. V trimming: 5 bases; J trimming: 2 bases; junction bases outside the gene matches: 2. Per germline, CDR1 SGHDN and CDR2 FVKESK. The CDR3 totals 15 residues. The CDR3 sequence: CASSKGLAGANVLTF. In DNA, the CDR3 is TGTGCCAGCAGCAAGGGACTAGCTGGGGCCAACGTCCTGACTTTC.

The V call is TRBV2, the J call TRBJ2-1, with 10 bases aligning to TRBD2. This CDR3 is 15 amino acids long. V trimming: 3 bases; J trimming: 7 bases; junction bases outside the gene matches: 6. Germline-derived CDR1 and CDR2 are SNHLY and FYNNEI. CDR3 sequence: CASSDTSGEKNEQFF. CDR3 sequence (DNA): TGTGCCAGCAGTGATACTAGCGGGGAAAAAAATGAGCAGTTCTTC.

This chain connects TRBV29-1 to TRBJ2-7; maybe TRBD2 (5 bases). The CDR3 spans 14 residues. Trimming stripped 6 bases from V and 2 bases from J, with 17 bases between. The V gene's germline CDR1 is SQVTM and CDR2 ANQGSEA. The CDR3 region has the DNA TGCAGCGTGGGAGCAACGGGCTCCGCCTACGAGCAGTACTTC. The encoded protein is CSVGATGSAYEQYF.

The chain joins TRBV7-8 to TRBJ2-6; D gene ambiguous. V gave up 5 bases and J gave up 0 bases, with 17 bases separating them. Germline V gives CDR1 SGHVS, CDR2 FQNEAQ. The CDR3 sequence is 18 residues long. The CDR3 DNA reads as TGTGCCAGCAGCCCCGACCCCAGGCCTAACTCTGGGGCCAACGTCCTGACTTTC. Residues: CASSPDPRPNSGANVLTF.

This clone has only a few counts. V and J are TRBV5-1 and TRBJ2-5, with 9 bases identical to TRBD2. CDR1 is SGHRS and CDR2 is YFSETQ in the germline V gene. Unmatched junction bases numbered 10, after V lost 0 bases and J lost 7 bases. The CDR3 has 16 amino acids. The CDR3 region has the DNA TGCGCCAGCAGCTTGGCTAGCGGGACCTCGGGAGGGACCCAGTACTTC. Its translation: CASSLASGTSGGTQYF.

This chain uses TRBV9 with TRBJ2-3; no reliable D call. Looked up from germline, CDR1 is SGDLS and CDR2 is YYNGEE. V was trimmed by 5 bases and J by 2 bases, leaving 18 bases between them. The CDR3 extends over 16 amino acids. The CDR3 DNA is TGTGCCAGCAGTGTGTGGCTTGAGCGAAACACAGATACGCAGTATTTT. This encodes CASSVWLERNTDTQYF.

V is TRBV18 and J is TRBJ2-6; D is unclear. Germline CDR1 KGHSH, CDR2 LQKENI. CDR3 length: 14 amino acids. Between the trimmed V and J ends, which lost 2 bases and 2 bases, there was a span of 4 bases. This chain's CDR3 is CASSPGPGANVLTF. DNA of the CDR3: TGTGCCAGCTCACCAGGCCCTGGGGCCAACGTCCTGACTTTC.

The J gene is TRBJ2-2, the V gene TRBV7-9; D is undetermined. Germline CDR1 is SEHNR and CDR2 is FQNEAQ (reference sequence). The V and J ends lost 0 bases and 4 bases respectively, with 12 bases between them. The CDR3 sequence is 16 residues long. The CDR3 coding sequence is TGTGCCAGCAGCTTAGCGCTTCCCCAGTCCACCGGGGAGCTGTTTTTT. This translates into CASSLALPQSTGELFF.

This chain links TRBV6-1 with TRBJ2-7, with D hard to call. Germline CDR1 MNHNS, CDR2 SASEGT. V was cut by 6 bases and J by 4 bases, with 7 bases left in between. This CDR3 spans 11 amino acids. CDR3 in DNA: TGTGCCAGCAGCCTCTTATACGAGCAGTACTTC. This translates into CASSLLYEQYF.

The chain has TRBV7-2 and TRBJ2-7; 10 positions agree with TRBD2. V lost 5 bases and J lost 2; bases outside the gene matches: 6. Per germline, CDR1 SGHTA and CDR2 FQGNSA. CDR3 length: 15 residues. This CDR3 reads CASSPRLAGPYEQYF. The CDR3 DNA is TGTGCCAGCAGCCCGAGACTAGCGGGCCCCTACGAGCAGTACTTC.

This clone came up once. The J gene is TRBJ2-3, the V gene TRBV6-4; D gene ambiguous. Germline V lookup: CDR1 MRHNA, CDR2 SNTAGT. V lost 0 bases, J lost 0 bases, and 10 bases lay in between. The CDR3 has 16 amino acids. The CDR3 reads CASSDSYQTSTDTQYF. CDR3 nucleotide sequence: TGTGCCAGCAGTGACTCGTACCAGACTAGCACAGATACGCAGTATTTT.

This chain uses TRBV7-3 with TRBJ2-5; TRBD2 agrees at 7 bases. This CDR3 has 18 residues. The junction had 19 bases not matched to a gene; V was cut back by 4 bases and J by 5 bases. CDR1 SGHTA and CDR2 FQGTGA come from the germline V gene. This chain's CDR3 is CASSSRGRADLIRETQYF. The CDR3 DNA follows: TGTGCCAGCAGCTCAAGAGGGAGGGCCGACTTGATAAGGGAGACCCAGTACTTC.

This clone is labeled medium-sized. The same CDR3 arises from other DNA sequences in this sample as well. This chain joins TRBV14 and TRBJ2-7; no definite D call. V gave up 1 base and J gave up 0 bases, with 7 bases separating them. CDR3 size: 14 residues. CDR1 SGHDN and CDR2 FVKESK come from the germline V gene. The CDR3 DNA sequence: TGTGCCAGCAGCCAAGTAGGCAACTCCTACGAGCAGTACTTC. Amino acids: CASSQVGNSYEQYF. Drawing the rest from reference TRBV14 and TRBJ2-7, the complete variable domain is EAGVTQFPSHSVIEKGQTVTLRCDPISGHDNLYWYRRVMGKEIKFLLHFVKESKQDESGMPNNRFLAERTGGTYSTLKVQPAELEDSGVYFCASSQVGNSYEQYFGPGTRLTVT.

This chain links TRBV6-1 with TRBJ2-1; the D gene is possibly TRBD1 (6 bases). V was pared by 6 bases and J by 6 bases, with 15 bases between. The CDR3 runs 14 residues. Germline assignment: CDR1 MNHNS and CDR2 SASEGT. The CDR3 DNA is TGTGCCAGCAGAAACTCGTACAGGGTCAATGAGCAGTTCTTC. This sequence encodes CASRNSYRVNEQFF.